This TCR beta chain was captured in a study of T cell responses to AZD1222 COVID-19 vaccine. Clones were sequenced by immunoSEQ multiplex PCR, and TCRdb holds only the in-frame ones, with some missing. This repertoire shows some 140,000 clones, approximately 92% found once; its top ten account for 1.5% to 2%. This CDR3 spans 14 amino acids. V was pared by 4 bases and J by 2 bases, with 10 bases between. Germline CDR1 is MGHRA and CDR2 is YSYEKL. The chain links TRBV4-1 to TRBJ2-3; no reliable D call. This clonotype was obtained from an adult who received the AZD1222 COVID-19 vaccine. The sample consisted of peripheral blood, taken 28 days after the second AZD1222 dose. The CDR3 protein is CASSRRLLTDTQYF. CDR3 bases: TGCGCCAGCAGCCGCCGACTCCTCACAGATACGCAGTATTTT.